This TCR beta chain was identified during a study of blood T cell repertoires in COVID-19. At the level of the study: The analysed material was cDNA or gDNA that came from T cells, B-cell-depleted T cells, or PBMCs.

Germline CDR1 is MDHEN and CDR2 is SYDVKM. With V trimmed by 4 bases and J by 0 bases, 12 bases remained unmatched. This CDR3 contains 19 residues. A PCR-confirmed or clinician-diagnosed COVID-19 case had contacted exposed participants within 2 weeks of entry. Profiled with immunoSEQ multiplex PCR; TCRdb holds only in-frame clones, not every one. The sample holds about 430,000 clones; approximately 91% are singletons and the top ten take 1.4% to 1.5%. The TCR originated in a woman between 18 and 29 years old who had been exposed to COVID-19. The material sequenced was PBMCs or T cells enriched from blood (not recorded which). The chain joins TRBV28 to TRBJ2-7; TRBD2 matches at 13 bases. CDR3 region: CASSYPGWTSGSSSYEQYF. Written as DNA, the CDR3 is TGTGCCAGCAGTTATCCGGGGTGGACTAGCGGGAGCAGCTCCTACGAGCAGTACTTC.